Presented here are 16 T cell receptor beta chains from one specimen sequenced in a study of CD8+ T cells in alopecia areata. Treatment here: oral pan-JAK inhibitor, 5-10 mg twice daily. Reverse transcribed after extraction, RNA yielded cDNA as the sequencing template. Data came from immunoSEQ multiplex PCR; TCRdb stores just in-frame clones and leaves some out. Among about 140,000 clones listed, around 83% were seen once. The sequenced sample was CD8+ T cells sorted from blood, obtained at week 4, from a patient treated with tofacitinib. The receptors shown here come from a human donor with alopecia areata.

A few counts support this clone. V and J are TRBV9 and TRBJ2-1; D is unclear. Germline CDR1 and CDR2: SGDLS and YYNGEE. Trimming removed 0 bases from V and 6 bases from J, with 10 bases in between. This CDR3 is 14 amino acids long. The CDR3 bases are TGTGCCAGCAGCGTAGGTCGGGTTGGCAATGAGCAGTTCTTC. Translated: CASSVGRVGNEQFF.

This sequence joins TRBV29-1 and TRBJ2-7; 7 nucleotides agree with TRBD2. V shed 3 bases, J shed 0 bases, and the junction held 8 bases outside the gene matches. CDR1 is SQVTM and CDR2 is ANQGSEA in the germline V gene. The CDR3 runs 15 residues. The CDR3 is CSVDTFRGSSYEQYF. CDR3 nucleotide sequence: TGCAGCGTTGATACCTTTCGCGGGAGCTCCTACGAGCAGTACTTC.

V gene TRBV29-1 combines with J gene TRBJ1-6; perhaps TRBD1 as D (5 bases). V lost 0 bases, J lost 10 bases, and 13 bases lay in between. This CDR3 region has 14 residues. From germline, CDR1 is SQVTM and CDR2 ANQGSEA. The DNA for the CDR3 is TGCAGCGTTGAAGATACGGGGGATCGGTCACCCCTCCACTTT. The encoded protein is CSVEDTGDRSPLHF.

V is TRBV10-3 and J is TRBJ1-5; D is uncertain. The CDR3 spans 13 residues. Germline V gives CDR1 ENHRY, CDR2 SYGVKD. Deletions cut 0 bases from V and 5 bases from J, with 5 bases between. CDR3 in DNA: TGTGCCATCAGTGAGTCGGGCTATCAGCCCCAGCATTTT. Encoded protein: CAISESGYQPQHF.

The chain combines TRBV27 with TRBJ2-1; D is uncertain. The V and J ends lost 7 bases and 0 bases respectively, with 19 bases between them. This CDR3 contains 17 residues. Germline CDR1 is MNHEY and CDR2 is SMNVEV (reference sequence). CDR3 DNA sequence: TGTGCCAGCACTTTCCTCGGACCCCCAAGCTCCTACAATGAGCAGTTCTTC. Translation: CASTFLGPPSSYNEQFF.

This chain connects TRBV27 to TRBJ1-1; 7 bases are a match to TRBD1. CDR1 MNHEY and CDR2 SMNVEV come from the germline V gene (reference sequence). The V gene end was trimmed by 6 bases and the J gene end by 8 bases; junction bases not matched to a gene: 6. The CDR3 has 12 amino acids. The CDR3 DNA follows: TGTGCCAGCAGGCAGCCGGGACAGGAAGCTTTCTTT. Amino acid sequence: CASRQPGQEAFF.

The V gene is TRBV7-8, the J gene TRBJ2-2; 12 bases line up with TRBD1. The CDR3 consists of 16 residues. Trimming at V came to 5 bases and at J to 4 bases, leaving 5 bases not matched to a gene. Germline-derived CDR1 and CDR2 are SGHVS and FQNEAQ. The CDR3 nucleotides are TGTGCCAGCAGCCTCAGGGGACAGGGGGCCACCGGGGAGCTGTTTTTT. Protein sequence: CASSLRGQGATGELFF.

The chain carries TRBV2 and TRBJ1-5, with 10 bases matching TRBD1. The CDR3 spans 15 residues. The germline gives CDR1 SNHLY, CDR2 FYNNEI. V was clipped by 8 bases and J by 5 bases; unmatched bases: 9. Here the CDR3 reads CASEGEGTGDQPQHF. CDR3 DNA sequence: TGTGCCAGCGAAGGTGAGGGGACAGGGGATCAGCCCCAGCATTTT.

The genes are TRBV4-1 and TRBJ1-1; a weak D match, TRBD1 (6 bases). Germline V gives CDR1 MGHRA, CDR2 YSYEKL. Trimming pared 4 bases from V and 1 base from J, leaving 13 bases between. The CDR3 length is 15 residues. The CDR3 region has the DNA TGCGCCAGCAGCCTACCAGGGGCGACGAACACTGAAGCTTTCTTT. It encodes CASSLPGATNTEAFF.

The rearrangement links TRBV6-5 to TRBJ1-4; possibly TRBD1 for D (5 bases). The CDR3 totals 15 residues. Per germline, CDR1 MNHEY and CDR2 SVGAGI. With 2 bases removed from V and 8 bases from J, the gap between germline ends came to 15 bases. CDR3 in DNA: TGTGCCAGCAGTTACCTAGGACACGACGAAGAAAAACTGTTTTTT. It specifies CASSYLGHDEEKLFF.

For this clone: Compared with germline, one end of the junction differs, possibly owing to a read error. The rearrangement links TRBV7-9 to TRBJ2-1; 9 bases map to TRBD2. The CDR3 spans 14 residues. Germline V gives CDR1 SEHNR, CDR2 FQNEAQ (reference sequence). The CDR3: CAGMTSGSSNEQFF. The CDR3 DNA sequence: TGTGCCGGGATGACTAGCGGTTCCTCCAATGAGCAGTTCTTC.

The chain links TRBV25-1 to TRBJ2-3; D call uncertain. This CDR3 is built from 15 residues. Trimming shortened V by 4 bases and J by 0 bases, and 11 bases separated the two germline ends. Germline V CDR1 and CDR2: MGHDK, SYGVNS. Here the CDR3 reads CASSAAFSSTDTQYF. As DNA, the CDR3 is TGTGCCAGCAGTGCGGCATTCTCTAGCACAGATACGCAGTATTTT.

The chain has TRBV27 and TRBJ2-1, with D perhaps TRBD2 (6 bases). V was cut by 2 bases and J by 3 bases, with 11 bases left in between. The CDR3 loop spans 15 amino acids. Germline CDR1 is MNHEY and CDR2 is SMNVEV (reference sequence). The CDR3 loop reads CASSLSLAFYNEQFF. The CDR3 nucleotides read TGTGCCAGCAGTTTAAGCCTAGCGTTCTACAATGAGCAGTTCTTC.

CDR3 in amino acids: CASSPDTGDGSPLHF. In DNA form, the CDR3 reads TGCGCCAGCAGCCCCGATACAGGTGACGGTTCACCCCTCCACTTT. The chain is built from TRBV4-1 and TRBJ1-6, with a possible D match to TRBD1 (5 bases). Trimming cost V 4 bases and J 9 bases, with 16 bases left between them. The CDR3 sequence is 15 residues long. The germline CDR1 and CDR2 sequences are MGHRA and YSYEKL.

The sample holds one count of this clone. One junction end does not reproduce the germline sequence, and a read error may be involved. V is TRBV7-9 and J is TRBJ1-2; D perhaps matches TRBD1 (5 bases). This CDR3 contains 12 residues. Germline-derived CDR1 and CDR2 are SEHNR and FQNEAQ (reference sequence). CDR3 residues: CASSSQPVLTAF. CDR3 coding DNA: TGTGCCAGCAGCTCGCAGCCCGTTTTGACAGCCTTC. The variable domain in full, completed from reference TRBV7-9 and TRBJ1-2, reads DTGVSQNPRHKITKRGQNVTFRCDPISEHNRLYWYRQTLGQGPEFLTYFQNEAQLEKSRLLSDRFSAERPKGSFSTLEIQRTEQGDSAMYLCASSSQPVLTAFGSGTRLTVV.

The J gene is TRBJ1-1, the V gene TRBV7-9; D unresolved. Germline V gene lookup returns CDR1 SEHNR and CDR2 FQNEAQ (reference sequence). Trimming removed 8 bases from V and 2 bases from J, with 3 bases in between. The CDR3 consists of 10 residues. The CDR3 nucleotides are TGTGCCAGCTTTAACACTGAAGCTTTCTTT. Residues: CASFNTEAFF. The full variable domain, with the rest looked up from reference TRBV7-9 and TRBJ1-1, is DTGVSQNPRHKITKRGQNVTFRCDPISEHNRLYWYRQTLGQGPEFLTYFQNEAQLEKSRLLSDRFSAERPKGSFSTLEIQRTEQGDSAMYLCASFNTEAFFGQGTRLTVV.